This T cell receptor (beta chain) derives from a study of CD8+ T cells in alopecia areata. Study observations and caveats: TCR sharing across patients was less clear than in mice, possibly HLA-related. The study also sequences resident alphabeta T cells of normal skin in scalp samples. Higher clonality and more expanded CD8+ clones appeared in lesional than normal scalp.

RNA, once extracted, was reverse transcribed into cDNA for use as the sequencing template. This table comes from immunoSEQ multiplex PCR, and its TCRdb copy is limited to in-frame clones, with some not included. The sample includes around 190,000 clones, roughly three fifths of them seen just once. Turning to this clone: Its matching antigen is unknown.

Isolation of CD4+ and CD8+ T cells from PBMCs was achieved by sorting. The TCR originated in a human donor in good health. The sample comprised CD8+ T cells sorted from blood.

The CDR3 coding sequence is TGTGCCTGGACACAGGGGACGCAACTGTTTTTT. Protein: CAWTQGTQLFF. The genes are TRBV30 and TRBJ1-4, with 7 bases lining up with TRBD1. The V segment lost 4 bases and the J segment 12 bases; nucleotides outside the gene matches: 5. Germline CDR1 reads GTSNPN; CDR2 reads SVGIG (reference sequence). The CDR3 spans 11 residues.